These 20 T cell receptor beta chains share one sample of origin, sequenced in a study of prognosis after radiotherapy for stage I lung cancer. Genomic DNA served as the source from which two-round multiplex PCR generated TCR beta CDR3 amplicons. With primers specific to each TRBV and TRBJ gene, the first-round PCR was performed. TCRdb used MiXCR to reprocess the multiplex PCR reads, holding one entry per CDR3 protein. The table includes tens of thousands of distinct CDR3 sequences, around 29% detected once. The sequences come from PBMCs, collected before or after stereotactic body radiation therapy (not recorded which). All receptors derive from a donor aged 50 or older with non-small cell lung cancer.

As to this clonotype: This CDR3 is missing its conserved last phenylalanine or tryptophan, likely due to a read error. The chain combines TRBV28 with TRBJ2-3, with 7 bases aligning to TRBD1. The germline V gene has CDR1 MDHEN and CDR2 SYDVKM. After removal of 6 bases from V and 4 bases from J, the junction contained 10 bases not matched to a gene. The length of the CDR3 is 15 residues. The CDR3 region has the DNA TGTGCCAGCAGCCCGATGGACAGGTCGGCAGATACGCAGTATTTG. Residues: CASSPMDRSADTQYL.

This clonotype has ten or more counts. Being one base from a much bigger clone, this may be a read error. V usage is TRBV6-5 and J usage is TRBJ1-6; 8 nucleotides match TRBD1. In germline, CDR1 is MNHEY, CDR2 SVGAGI. The CDR3 is made up of 20 amino acids. The CDR3 DNA sequence: TGTGCCGGCAGTTACTCGTTCGATTTCCAGGGGGCGGCATTGAATTCACCCCTCCACTTT. Translated: CAGSYSFDFQGAALNSPLHF.

This clonotype occurred many times. The V and J genes are TRBV27 and TRBJ1-2; D is perhaps TRBD1 (5 bases). Trimming shortened V by 6 bases and J by 8 bases, and 22 bases separated the two germline ends. CDR1 MNHEY and CDR2 SMNVEV come from the germline V gene (reference sequence). The CDR3 contains 15 residues. The CDR3 loop reads CASSLHLGRGEGYTF. The CDR3 nucleotides read TGTGCCAGCAGCTTACATTTGGGGCGGGGGGAAGGCTACACCTTC.

Concerning this clonotype: With only one base between it and a far larger clone, this is likely a read error. The rearrangement joins TRBV2 to TRBJ2-1, with D perhaps TRBD2 (5 bases). Germline CDR1 reads SNHLY; CDR2 reads FYNNEI. Trimming cost V 7 bases and J 3 bases, with 16 bases left between them. CDR3 size: 15 residues. CDR3 sequence: CASTRLGEGYNEQFF. The CDR3 nucleotides are TGTGCCAGCACCCGCCTTGGCGAGGGCTACAATGAGCAGTTCTTC.

Ten or more counts support this clonotype. V and J are TRBV6-4 and TRBJ2-2; the D is unclear. This CDR3 is built from 15 residues. Germline V gene sequence: CDR1 MRHNA, CDR2 SNTAGT. V lost 6 bases, J lost 6 bases, and 17 bases lay in between. The CDR3 loop reads CASSSPGPGAGELFF. For the CDR3, the DNA is TGTGCCAGCAGCTCCCCGGGTCCTGGGGCCGGGGAGCTGTTTTTT.

Comments on this clonotype: A far larger clone is one base from this, pointing to a likely read error. The gene calls are TRBV6-9 and TRBJ1-2; 10 bases map to TRBD1. This CDR3 has 15 residues. J lost 7 bases, V lost 5 bases, and 10 bases had no gene match. Germline lookup yields CDR1 MNHGY and CDR2 SVAAGI. CDR3 region: CASSIRDRGVSGYTF. The CDR3 nucleotides are TGTGCCAGCAGTATCCGGGACAGGGGTGTTAGTGGCTACACCTTC.

In regard to this clonotype: A single base is all that separates this from a far larger clone, so a read error is likely. The CDR3 sequence: CATNKRGDYGNTIYF. The DNA of the CDR3 is TGTGCCACCAACAAACGCGGAGACTATGGAAACACCATATATTTT. The V gene is TRBV6-4, the J gene TRBJ1-3; D gene unclear. In germline, CDR1 is MRHNA, CDR2 SNTAGT. The CDR3 loop spans 15 amino acids. With 10 bases removed from V and 3 bases from J, the gap between germline ends came to 19 bases.

This clonotype was seen at least ten times. The chain joins TRBV20-1 to TRBJ2-1, with D maybe TRBD1 (5 bases). In germline, CDR1 is DFQATT, CDR2 SNEGSKA (reference sequence). Trimming removed 2 bases at V and 9 bases at J, with 17 bases between. This CDR3 spans 14 amino acids. The CDR3 loop is CSARTPGYIGEQFF. The CDR3 DNA follows: TGCAGTGCTAGAACCCCAGGGTATATCGGTGAGCAGTTCTTC.

This clonotype showed up many times. The V call is TRBV7-2, the J call TRBJ1-5, with D possibly matching TRBD1 (5 bases). The CDR3 has 14 amino acids. The V end lost 2 bases, the J end lost 5 bases, and 10 bases lay between the germline ends. Germline-derived CDR1 and CDR2 are SGHTA and FQGNSA. The chain's CDR3 is CASSLIVGDQPQHF. The CDR3 nucleotides are TGTGCCAGCAGCTTAATTGTAGGGGATCAGCCCCAGCATTTT. The full variable domain, completed using reference TRBV7-2 and TRBJ1-5, is GAGVSQSPSNKVTEKGKDVELRCDPISGHTALYWYRQSLGQGLEFLIYFQGNSAPDKSGLPSDRFSAERTGGSVSTLTIQRTQQEDSAVYLCASSLIVGDQPQHFGDGTRLSIL.

This clonotype was recorded at least ten times. This chain links TRBV12-3 or TRBV12-4 with TRBJ2-3; D is unclear. CDR3 size: 12 residues. V lost 8 bases, J lost 4 bases, and 10 bases lay in between. The CDR3 reads CASLPAADTQYF. CDR3 sequence (DNA): TGTGCCAGCCTTCCCGCGGCAGATACGCAGTATTTT.

Points on this clonotype: A read error may account for a junction end that differs from germline. V gene TRBV6-2 or TRBV6-3 combines with J gene TRBJ2-3; tentative D call: TRBD2 (5 bases). Germline V gives CDR1 MNHEY, CDR2 SVGEGT. This CDR3 has 14 amino acids. The CDR3 nucleotides read TGTGCCAGCAGGGCGACTGGACTCGGATATACGCAGTACTTT. Its protein product is CASRATGLGYTQYF.

This clonotype was counted at least ten times. This sequence joins TRBV28 and TRBJ1-4; tentatively, D is TRBD1 (5 bases). The CDR3 is 15 amino acids. Germline-derived CDR1 and CDR2 are MDHEN and SYDVKM. Deletions cut 8 bases from V and 0 bases from J, with 13 bases between. The CDR3 DNA reads TGTGCCAGCTGGGCAGGGTCCACAACTAATGAAAAACTGTTTTTT. Residues: CASWAGSTTNEKLFF. Full variable domain (rest looked up from reference TRBV28 and TRBJ1-4): DVKVTQSSRYLVKRTGEKVFLECVQDMDHENMFWYRQDPGLGLRLIYFSYDVKMKEKGDIPEGYSVSREKKERFSLILESASTNQTSMYLCASWAGSTTNEKLFFGSGTQLSVL.

This clonotype was counted ten times or more. The gene calls are TRBV5-6 and TRBJ1-1; D gene ambiguous. The V end was cut by 2 bases, the J end by 7 bases, with 12 bases between. Germline V CDR1 and CDR2: SGHDT, YYEEEE. The CDR3 length is 13 residues. CDR3 region: CASSFVVGHEAFF. The CDR3 region has the DNA TGTGCCAGCAGCTTTGTTGTGGGCCATGAAGCTTTCTTT.

This clonotype has a single count. This rearrangement joins TRBV6-2 or TRBV6-3 to TRBJ1-6; perhaps TRBD1 as D (6 bases). Looked up from germline, CDR1 is MNHEY and CDR2 is SVGEGT. The CDR3 is 14 residues long. Trimming left V 5 bases short and J 7 bases short, with 12 bases between. The CDR3 loop reads CASSRGAGNSPLHF. CDR3 nucleotides: TGTGCCAGCAGTCGGGGGGCAGGGAATTCACCCCTCCACTTT.

This clonotype was counted only a few times. The gene calls are TRBV5-4 and TRBJ1-4; D unclear. CDR3 length: 15 amino acids. The germline CDR1 and CDR2 sequences are SGHNT and YYREEE (reference sequence). Trimming stripped 0 bases from V and 5 bases from J, with 11 bases between. CDR3 coding DNA: TGTGCCAGCAGCTTGGCCCCCACCCTGAATGAAAAACTGTTTTTT. Protein product: CASSLAPTLNEKLFF.

The sample holds many counts of this clonotype. The chain recombines TRBV24-1 with TRBJ1-1; tentatively, D is TRBD1 (6 bases). There are 13 residues in the CDR3. The germline V and J ends were trimmed by 4 bases and 12 bases, with 17 bases remaining between them. Germline lookup yields CDR1 KGHDR and CDR2 SFDVKD. The CDR3 DNA sequence: TGTGCCACCAGTGACCAGGCGTGGGGGGGCACTTTCTTT. Translated, it gives CATSDQAWGGTFF.

The DNA of the CDR3 is TGTGCCAGCAGCTCGACTGGTCAGGTGGCCAACGTCCTGACTTTC. Translation: CASSSTGQVANVLTF. The V and J genes are TRBV5-6 and TRBJ2-6, with unresolved D. Germline CDR1 and CDR2: SGHDT and YYEEEE. This CDR3 is built from 15 residues. Deletions cut 3 bases from V and 6 bases from J, with 13 bases between. The whole variable domain, filled in from reference TRBV5-6 and TRBJ2-6, reads DAGVTQSPTHLIKTRGQQVTLRCSPKSGHDTVSWYQQALGQGPQFIFQYYEEEERQRGNFPDRFSGHQFPNYSSELNVNALLLGDSALYLCASSSTGQVANVLTFGAGSRLTVL.

This clonotype has at least ten counts. The rearrangement joins TRBV6-1 to TRBJ2-7; TRBD2 matches 9 bases. The length of the CDR3 is 13 residues. CDR1 and CDR2 (germline): MNHNS, SASEGT. The junction had 1 base not matched to a gene; V was cut back by 7 bases and J by 0 bases. The CDR3 DNA follows: TGTGCCAGCATAGCGGGGGACTCCTACGAGCAGTACTTC. Amino acid sequence: CASIAGDSYEQYF.

This clonotype was seen ten or more times. This chain joins TRBV20-1 and TRBJ1-5; no firm D call. CDR3 length: 14 amino acids. Looked up from germline, CDR1 is DFQATT and CDR2 is SNEGSKA (reference sequence). Trimming pared 1 base from V and 2 bases from J, leaving 9 bases between. CDR3 nucleotide sequence: TGCAGTGCTAGAGCCAGGTCTGGCAATCAGCCCCAGCATTTT. As protein: CSARARSGNQPQHF.

About this clonotype itself: A far larger clone is a single base away, which makes a read error likely. The chain uses TRBV6-1 and TRBJ2-5; unclear D gene. The CDR3 has 12 amino acids. Germline V gene lookup returns CDR1 MNHNS and CDR2 SASEGT. Trimming pared 7 bases from V and 3 bases from J, leaving 9 bases between. The CDR3 loop reads CASMVREETQYF. The CDR3 region has the DNA TGTGCCAGCATGGTCAGAGAAGAGACCCAGTACTTC.